This entry describes one T cell receptor (beta chain). Assay: immunoSEQ multiplex PCR; the TCRdb copy retains only in-frame clones and omits some. The sample consists of over 250,000 clones, nearly 90% of them appearing once. This entry belongs to a study of blood T cell repertoires in COVID-19. The CDR3 sequence is 16 residues long. The germline gives CDR1 SNHLY, CDR2 FYNNEI. V shed 6 bases and J 3 bases; nucleotides not matched to a gene: 12. Study members were between about 18 and 100 years old and lived in 25 or so US regions. Categorization into cohorts depended on clinical history that participants reported.

The chain couples TRBV2 to TRBJ2-3, with 7 bases lining up with TRBD2. Sequencing was performed on PBMCs or T cells enriched from blood (not recorded which). This clonotype was obtained from a woman in her 30s who had recovered from COVID-19. CDR3 sequence: CASRQRAGVGTDTQYF. The CDR3 nucleotides are TGTGCCAGCAGGCAAAGGGCGGGAGTTGGTACAGATACGCAGTATTTT.